This TCR beta chain was captured by sequencing in a study of cytomegalovirus exposure and HLA in healthy donors. A multiplex PCR was run with 60 Vbeta primers and 13 Jbeta primers. TCRdb's table, derived via immunoSEQ multiplex PCR, lists solely in-frame clones and lacks some. The sample includes about 130,000 clones, roughly three quarters of them seen just once. In regard to this clone: What it binds is not known.

Findings and limits, study-wide: In vitro experiments confirmed that three CMV-associated chains were specific for CMV antigens. In a later analysis, TCR beta V- and J-gene trimming was associated with a missense DCLRE1C variant.

The CDR3 extends over 14 amino acids. The J segment lost 6 bases and the V segment lost 4 bases, leaving 5 bases of the junction unmatched. CDR1 and CDR2 from the germline V gene are MNHEY and SVGAGI. What was sequenced was PBMCs. V gene TRBV6-5 combines with J gene TRBJ1-5; 8 positions match TRBD1. The TCR originated in a man aged 25-40 years in good health and CMV-seronegative. The CDR3 protein is CASSLTGGGQPQHF. CDR3 bases: TGTGCCAGCAGTTTAACAGGGGGAGGTCAGCCCCAGCATTTT.